This TCR beta chain was documented in a study of shared clonotypes between healthy human individuals. Study information: Participating donors consisted of a couple of women and three men aged 18 to 49.

Study-level findings and limits: The sharing of 4% to 5.5% of naive CD4 clonotypes was seen across a few donors.

Both subsets, CD45RA+ naive and CD45RA-negative memory, were split from the CD4+ cells. Under the authors' procedure: ImmunoSEQ gave junction-only sequences without quality scores, so filtering differed. Using immunoSEQ multiplex PCR, the repertoire was profiled, and TCRdb retains in-frame clones only, with some absent. Clonal size and the V and J genes are those of that table, whereas D and trimming came from the DNA. Of hundreds of thousands of clones listed, 74% were seen once; the top ten hold approximately 1.8%. The CDR3 totals 16 residues. In germline, CDR1 is MNHNS, CDR2 SASEGT. Trimming removed 2 bases at V and 0 bases at J, with 11 bases between. Note on this clone: What it recognizes is unknown.

The TCR sequence derives from a young woman in good health. The V call is TRBV6-1, the J call TRBJ2-1; tentatively, D is TRBD1 or TRBD2 (6 bases each). The material sequenced was memory CD4+ T cells sorted from blood. Subset indicated: CD45RA-negative fraction. CDR3 nucleotide sequence: TGTGCCAGCAGTGAACGGGGGCGTAGCTCCTACAATGAGCAGTTCTTC. It specifies CASSERGRSSYNEQFF.